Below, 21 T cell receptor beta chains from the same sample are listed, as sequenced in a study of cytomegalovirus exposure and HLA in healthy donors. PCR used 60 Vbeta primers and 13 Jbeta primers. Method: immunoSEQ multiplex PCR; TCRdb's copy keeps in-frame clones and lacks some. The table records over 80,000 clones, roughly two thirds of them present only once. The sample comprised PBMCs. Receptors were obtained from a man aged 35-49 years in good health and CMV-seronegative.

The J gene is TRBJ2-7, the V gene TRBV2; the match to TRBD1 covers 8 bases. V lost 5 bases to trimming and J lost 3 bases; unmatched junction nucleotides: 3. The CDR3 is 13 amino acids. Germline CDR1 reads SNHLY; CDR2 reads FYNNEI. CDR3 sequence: CASSPGQDYEQYF. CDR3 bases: TGTGCCAGCAGTCCGGGACAGGACTACGAGCAGTACTTC.

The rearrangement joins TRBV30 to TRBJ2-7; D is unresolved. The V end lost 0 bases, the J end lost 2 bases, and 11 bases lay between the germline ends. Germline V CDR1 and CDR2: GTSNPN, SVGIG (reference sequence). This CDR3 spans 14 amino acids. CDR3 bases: TGTGCCTGGAGTGTAATGCTATATCCCTACGAGCAGTACTTC. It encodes CAWSVMLYPYEQYF.

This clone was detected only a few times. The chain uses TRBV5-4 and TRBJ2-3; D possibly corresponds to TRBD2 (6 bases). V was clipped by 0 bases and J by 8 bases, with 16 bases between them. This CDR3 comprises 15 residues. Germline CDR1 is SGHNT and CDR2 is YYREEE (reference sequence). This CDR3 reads CASSLATLHGGTQYF. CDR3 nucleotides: TGTGCCAGCAGCTTGGCGACCCTCCACGGGGGTACGCAGTATTTT.

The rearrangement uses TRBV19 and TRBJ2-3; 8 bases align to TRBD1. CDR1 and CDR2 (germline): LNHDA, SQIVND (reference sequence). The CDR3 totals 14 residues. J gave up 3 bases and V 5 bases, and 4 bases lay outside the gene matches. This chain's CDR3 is CASSYQGATDTQYF. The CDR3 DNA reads TGTGCCAGTAGTTATCAGGGGGCGACAGATACGCAGTATTTT.

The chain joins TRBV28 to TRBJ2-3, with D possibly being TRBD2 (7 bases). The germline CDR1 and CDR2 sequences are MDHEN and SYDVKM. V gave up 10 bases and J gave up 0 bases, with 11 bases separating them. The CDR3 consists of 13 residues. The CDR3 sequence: CANSGGSTDTQYF. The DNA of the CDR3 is TGTGCCAACTCGGGGGGCAGCACAGATACGCAGTATTTT.

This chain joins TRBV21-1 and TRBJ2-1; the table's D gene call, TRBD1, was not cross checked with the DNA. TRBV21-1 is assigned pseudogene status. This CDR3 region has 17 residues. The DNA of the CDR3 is TGTGCCAGCAGCAAAGGGGCCCGGGACAGGGATGTTCATGAGCAGTTCTTC. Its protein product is CASSKGARDRDVHEQFF.

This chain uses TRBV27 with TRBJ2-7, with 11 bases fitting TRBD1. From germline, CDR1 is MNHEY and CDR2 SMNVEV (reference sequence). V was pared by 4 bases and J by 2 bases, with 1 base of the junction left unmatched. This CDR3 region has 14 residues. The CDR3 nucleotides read TGTGCCAGCAGTTGGACAGGGGGCACCTACGAGCAGTACTTC. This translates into CASSWTGGTYEQYF.

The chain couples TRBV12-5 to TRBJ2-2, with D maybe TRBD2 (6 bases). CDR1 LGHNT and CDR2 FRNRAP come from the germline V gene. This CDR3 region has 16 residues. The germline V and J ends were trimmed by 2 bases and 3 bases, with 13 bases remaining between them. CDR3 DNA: TGTGCTAGTGGTTTGCGCTCCGGGGAGGACACCGGGGAGCTGTTTTTT. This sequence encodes CASGLRSGEDTGELFF.

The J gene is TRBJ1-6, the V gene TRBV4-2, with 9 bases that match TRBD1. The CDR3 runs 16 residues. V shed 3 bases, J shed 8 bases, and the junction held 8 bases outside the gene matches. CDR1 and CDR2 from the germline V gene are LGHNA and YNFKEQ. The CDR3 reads CASSHPSRDRDSPLHF. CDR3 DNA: TGTGCCAGCAGCCATCCTTCCCGGGACAGGGATTCACCCCTCCACTTT.

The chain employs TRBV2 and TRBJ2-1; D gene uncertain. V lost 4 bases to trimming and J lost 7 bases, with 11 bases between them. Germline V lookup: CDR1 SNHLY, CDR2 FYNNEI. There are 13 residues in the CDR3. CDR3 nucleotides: TGTGCCAGCAGTGGCGGCCCGAGGAATGAGCAGTTCTTC. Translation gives CASSGGPRNEQFF.

The DNA for the CDR3 is TGTGCCAGCAGGCGTGGGACTAGCGTTCCTGGCGAGCAGTACTTC. Its translation: CASRRGTSVPGEQYF. J is TRBJ2-7 and V is TRBV6-5; TRBD2 agrees at 10 bases. This CDR3 contains 15 residues. After removal of 6 bases from V and 6 bases from J, the junction contained 11 bases not matched to a gene. Germline loops: CDR1 MNHEY, CDR2 SVGAGI.

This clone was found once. The CDR3 coding sequence is TGTGCCAGCGGTATTGCCAGCGTATACACCGGGGAGCTGTTTTTT. As protein: CASGIASVYTGELFF. The chain is built from TRBV6-5 and TRBJ2-2; no clear D. Trimming took off 8 bases at V and 3 bases at J, with 16 bases between the two ends. Germline V lookup: CDR1 MNHEY, CDR2 SVGAGI. The CDR3 length is 15 residues.

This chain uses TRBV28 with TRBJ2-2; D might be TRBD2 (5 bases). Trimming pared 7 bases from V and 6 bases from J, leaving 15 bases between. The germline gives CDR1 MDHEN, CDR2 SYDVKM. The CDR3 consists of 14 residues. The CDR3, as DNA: TGTGCCAGCATCGCCGGAATCGGGGCCGGGGAGCTGTTTTTT. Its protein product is CASIAGIGAGELFF. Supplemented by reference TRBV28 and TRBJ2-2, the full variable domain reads DVKVTQSSRYLVKRTGEKVFLECVQDMDHENMFWYRQDPGLGLRLIYFSYDVKMKEKGDIPEGYSVSREKKERFSLILESASTNQTSMYLCASIAGIGAGELFFGEGSRLTVL.

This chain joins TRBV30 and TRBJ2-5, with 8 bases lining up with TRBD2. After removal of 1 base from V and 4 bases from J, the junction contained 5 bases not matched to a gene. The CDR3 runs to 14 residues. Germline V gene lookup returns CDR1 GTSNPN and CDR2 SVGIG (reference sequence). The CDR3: CAWSASGGAETQYF. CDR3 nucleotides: TGTGCCTGGAGTGCCAGCGGGGGAGCAGAGACCCAGTACTTC.

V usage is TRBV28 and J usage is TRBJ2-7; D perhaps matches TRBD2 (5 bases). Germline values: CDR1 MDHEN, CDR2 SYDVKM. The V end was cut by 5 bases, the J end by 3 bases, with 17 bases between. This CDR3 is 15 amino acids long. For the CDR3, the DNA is TGTGCCAGCAGTGGACCCATCCGGGGATTCTACGAGCAGTACTTC. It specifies CASSGPIRGFYEQYF.

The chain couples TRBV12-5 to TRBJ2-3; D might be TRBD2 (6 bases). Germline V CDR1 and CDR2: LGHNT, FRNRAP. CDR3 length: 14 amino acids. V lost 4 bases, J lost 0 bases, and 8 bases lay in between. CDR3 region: CASGSGTSTDTQYF. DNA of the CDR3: TGTGCTAGTGGTTCAGGGACTAGCACAGATACGCAGTATTTT.

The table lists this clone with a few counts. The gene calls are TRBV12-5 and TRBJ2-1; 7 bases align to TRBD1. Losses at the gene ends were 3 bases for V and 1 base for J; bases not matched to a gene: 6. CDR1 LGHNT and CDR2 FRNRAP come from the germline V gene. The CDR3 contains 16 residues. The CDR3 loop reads CASGLGRGPSYNEQFF. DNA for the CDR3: TGTGCTAGTGGTTTAGGAAGGGGGCCATCCTACAATGAGCAGTTCTTC.

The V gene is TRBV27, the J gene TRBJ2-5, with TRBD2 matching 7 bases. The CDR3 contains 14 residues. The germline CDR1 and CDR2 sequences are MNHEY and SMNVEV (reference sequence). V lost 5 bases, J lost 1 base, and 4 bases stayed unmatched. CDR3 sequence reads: CASSQTSAQETQYF. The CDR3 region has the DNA TGTGCCAGCAGTCAAACTAGCGCCCAAGAGACCCAGTACTTC.

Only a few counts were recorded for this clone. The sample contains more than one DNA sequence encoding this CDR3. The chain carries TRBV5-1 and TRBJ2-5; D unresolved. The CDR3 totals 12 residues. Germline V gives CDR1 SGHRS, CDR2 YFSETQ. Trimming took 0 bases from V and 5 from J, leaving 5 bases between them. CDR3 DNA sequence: TGCGCCAGCAGCTTGGCCGGGGAGACCCAGTACTTC. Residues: CASSLAGETQYF.

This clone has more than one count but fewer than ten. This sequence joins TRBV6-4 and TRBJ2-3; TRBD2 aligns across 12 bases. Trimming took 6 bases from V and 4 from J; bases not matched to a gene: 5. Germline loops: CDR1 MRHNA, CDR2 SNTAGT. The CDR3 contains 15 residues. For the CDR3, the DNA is TGTGCCAGCAGCCAACTAGCGGGGGGCGCAGATACGCAGTATTTT. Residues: CASSQLAGGADTQYF.

CDR3 bases: TGTGCCAGCAGCTGGGGAGCTTTTAGTGGCTACACCTTC. Its translation: CASSWGAFSGYTF. The rearrangement uses TRBV7-2 and TRBJ1-2; no clear D. The germline CDR1 and CDR2 sequences are SGHTA and FQGNSA. This CDR3 is built from 13 residues. The germline V and J ends were trimmed by 4 bases and 7 bases, with 13 bases remaining between them.